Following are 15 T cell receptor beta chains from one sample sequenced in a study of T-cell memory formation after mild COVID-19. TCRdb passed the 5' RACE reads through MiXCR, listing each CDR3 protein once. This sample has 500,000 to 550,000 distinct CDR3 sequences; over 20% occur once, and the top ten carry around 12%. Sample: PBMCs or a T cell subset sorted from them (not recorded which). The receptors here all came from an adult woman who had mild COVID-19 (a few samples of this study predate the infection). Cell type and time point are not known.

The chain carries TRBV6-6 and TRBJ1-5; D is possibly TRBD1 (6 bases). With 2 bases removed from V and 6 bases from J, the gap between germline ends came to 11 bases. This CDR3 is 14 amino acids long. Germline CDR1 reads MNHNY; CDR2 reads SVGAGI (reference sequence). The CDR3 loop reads CASSYLDSSQPQHF. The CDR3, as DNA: TGTGCCAGCAGTTACCTGGACAGCTCTCAGCCCCAGCATTTT.

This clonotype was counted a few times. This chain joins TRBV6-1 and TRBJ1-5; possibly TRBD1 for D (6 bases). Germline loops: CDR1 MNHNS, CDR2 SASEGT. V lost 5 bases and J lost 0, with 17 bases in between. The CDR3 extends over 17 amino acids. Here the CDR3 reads CASSPRGGPYSNQPQHF. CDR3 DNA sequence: TGTGCCAGCAGTCCAAGGGGGGGCCCTTATAGCAATCAGCCCCAGCATTTT.

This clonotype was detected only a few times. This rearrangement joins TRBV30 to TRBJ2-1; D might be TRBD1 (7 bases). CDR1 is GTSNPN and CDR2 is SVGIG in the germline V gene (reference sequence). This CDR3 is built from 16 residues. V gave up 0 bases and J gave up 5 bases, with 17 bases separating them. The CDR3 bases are TGTGCCTGGAGTGTAGTGACAGGGTGGGGGGACAATGAGCAGTTCTTC. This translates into CAWSVVTGWGDNEQFF.

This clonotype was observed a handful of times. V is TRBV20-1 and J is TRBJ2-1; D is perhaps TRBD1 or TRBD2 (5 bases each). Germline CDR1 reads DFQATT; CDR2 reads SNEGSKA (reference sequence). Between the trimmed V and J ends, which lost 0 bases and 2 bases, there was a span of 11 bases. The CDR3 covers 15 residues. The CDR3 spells CSAREPGRPYNEQFF. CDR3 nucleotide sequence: TGCAGTGCTAGAGAACCGGGACGCCCCTACAATGAGCAGTTCTTC.

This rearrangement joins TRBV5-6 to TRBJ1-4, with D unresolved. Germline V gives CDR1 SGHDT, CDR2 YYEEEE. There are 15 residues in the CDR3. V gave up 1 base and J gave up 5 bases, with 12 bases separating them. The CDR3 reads CASSLYGVLNEKLFF. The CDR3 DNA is TGTGCCAGCAGCTTGTACGGTGTTCTAAATGAAAAACTGTTTTTT. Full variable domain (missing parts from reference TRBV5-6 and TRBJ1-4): DAGVTQSPTHLIKTRGQQVTLRCSPKSGHDTVSWYQQALGQGPQFIFQYYEEEERQRGNFPDRFSGHQFPNYSSELNVNALLLGDSALYLCASSLYGVLNEKLFFGSGTQLSVL.

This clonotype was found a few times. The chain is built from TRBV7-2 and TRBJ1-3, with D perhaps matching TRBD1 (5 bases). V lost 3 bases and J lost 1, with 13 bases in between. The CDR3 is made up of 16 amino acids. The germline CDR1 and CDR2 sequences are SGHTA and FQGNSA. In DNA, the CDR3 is TGTGCCAGCAGCTTTGGGACCACGAAGTCTGGAAACACCATATATTTT. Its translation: CASSFGTTKSGNTIYF. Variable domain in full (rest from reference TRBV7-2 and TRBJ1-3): GAGVSQSPSNKVTEKGKDVELRCDPISGHTALYWYRQSLGQGLEFLIYFQGNSAPDKSGLPSDRFSAERTGGSVSTLTIQRTQQEDSAVYLCASSFGTTKSGNTIYFGEGSWLTVV.

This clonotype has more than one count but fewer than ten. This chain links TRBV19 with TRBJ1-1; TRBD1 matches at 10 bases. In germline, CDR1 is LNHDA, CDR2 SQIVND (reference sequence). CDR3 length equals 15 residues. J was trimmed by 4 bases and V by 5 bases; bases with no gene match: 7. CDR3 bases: TGTGCCAGTAGTCCCAGGACAGGGGGGAGCACTGAAGCTTTCTTT. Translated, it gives CASSPRTGGSTEAFF.

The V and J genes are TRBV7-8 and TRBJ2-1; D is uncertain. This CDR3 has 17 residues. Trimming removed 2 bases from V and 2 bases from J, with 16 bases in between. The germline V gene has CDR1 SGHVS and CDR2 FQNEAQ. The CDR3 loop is CASSLRSTRLPYNEQFF. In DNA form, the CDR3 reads TGTGCCAGCAGCTTAAGGTCTACAAGGTTACCCTACAATGAGCAGTTCTTC.

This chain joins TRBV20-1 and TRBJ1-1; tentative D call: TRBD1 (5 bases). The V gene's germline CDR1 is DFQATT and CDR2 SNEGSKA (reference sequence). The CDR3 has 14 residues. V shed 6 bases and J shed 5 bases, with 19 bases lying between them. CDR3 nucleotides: TGCAGTGCGCCCCAAGAGGGACGAGGAACTGAAGCTTTCTTT. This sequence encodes CSAPQEGRGTEAFF.

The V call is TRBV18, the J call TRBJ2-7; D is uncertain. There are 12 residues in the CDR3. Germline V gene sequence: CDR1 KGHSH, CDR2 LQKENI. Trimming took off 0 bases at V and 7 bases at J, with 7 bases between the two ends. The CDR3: CASSPPDGEQYF. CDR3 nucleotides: TGTGCCAGCTCACCACCGGATGGTGAGCAGTACTTC.

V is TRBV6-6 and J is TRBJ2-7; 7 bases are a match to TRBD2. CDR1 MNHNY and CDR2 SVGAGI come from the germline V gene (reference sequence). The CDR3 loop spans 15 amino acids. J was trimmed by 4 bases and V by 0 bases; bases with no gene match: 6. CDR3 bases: TGTGCCAGCAGTTACTCCATAAGGGAGGGGTACGAGCAGTACTTC. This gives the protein CASSYSIREGYEQYF.

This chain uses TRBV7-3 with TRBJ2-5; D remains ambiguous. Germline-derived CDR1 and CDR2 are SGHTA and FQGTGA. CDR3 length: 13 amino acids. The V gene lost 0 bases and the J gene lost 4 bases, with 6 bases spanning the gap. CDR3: CASSLTRSETQYF. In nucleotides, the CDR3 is TGTGCCAGCAGCTTAACTCGCTCAGAGACCCAGTACTTC.

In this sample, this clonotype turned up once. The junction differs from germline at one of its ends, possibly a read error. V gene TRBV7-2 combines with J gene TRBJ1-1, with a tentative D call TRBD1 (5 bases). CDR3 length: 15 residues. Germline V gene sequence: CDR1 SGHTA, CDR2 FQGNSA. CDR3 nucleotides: TGTGCCATCAGCTTATTCGCAGGGAGGATCACTGAAGCTTTCTTT. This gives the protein CAISLFAGRITEAFF.

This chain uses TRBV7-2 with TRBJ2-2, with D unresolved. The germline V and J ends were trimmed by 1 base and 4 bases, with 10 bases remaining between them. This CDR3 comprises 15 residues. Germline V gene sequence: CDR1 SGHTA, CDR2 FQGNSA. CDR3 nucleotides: TGTGCCAGCAGCTTAGGGGCAGAGACCACCGGGGAGCTGTTTTTT. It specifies CASSLGAETTGELFF.

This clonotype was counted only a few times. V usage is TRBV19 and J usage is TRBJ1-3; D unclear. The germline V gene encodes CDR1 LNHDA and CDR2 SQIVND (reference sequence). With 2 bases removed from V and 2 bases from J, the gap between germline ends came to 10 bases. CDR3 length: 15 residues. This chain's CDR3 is CASSINPGTGNTIYF. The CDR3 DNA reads TGTGCCAGTAGTATAAATCCGGGGACTGGAAACACCATATATTTT.